The clone carrying this T cell receptor beta chain was seen a single time. Antigen specificity is unknown. The data were obtained in a study of breast tumors, draining lymph nodes, adjacent tissues. This CDR3 has 13 residues. Germline V gene lookup returns CDR1 SNHLY and CDR2 FYNNEI. After removal of 6 bases from V and 6 bases from J, the junction contained 5 bases not matched to a gene. Findings and limits, study-wide: Findings are consistent with lymph node origin and intratumoral expansion of most tumor T cells. Tumor TCR diversity was below lymph nodes but above nontumor tissue. Luminal-like breast cancer showed significantly greater tumor-nontumor repertoire similarity than basal-like breast cancer did.

Samples came from axillary lymph nodes draining the breast cancer. TCRdb re-called the multiplex PCR reads with MiXCR, one entry per CDR3 protein. The profile shows approximately 88,000 distinct CDR3 sequences, approximately 30% of them singletons. This TCR was sampled from a female donor with breast cancer. Some clones in this sample may be carry-over from other donors' samples. This chain uses TRBV2 with TRBJ1-2; 9 nucleotides match TRBD1. Sequenced material: axillary lymph node tissue. CDR3 bases: TGTGCCAGCAGATCGGGACAGGGTGATGGCTACACCTTC. It is translated as CASRSGQGDGYTF.